This TCR beta chain originates from a study of T cell responses to AZD1222 COVID-19 vaccine. The method was immunoSEQ multiplex PCR; TCRdb's version includes in-frame clones alone and lacks a portion of them. The sample holds around 140,000 clones, under 90% seen once. CDR1 and CDR2 (germline): MGHRA, YSYEKL. Between the trimmed V and J ends, which lost 2 bases and 3 bases, there was a span of 11 bases. The CDR3 covers 15 residues. General study points: Targets within unmutated variant regions were reportedly found for nearly half of spike-specific TCRs.

About this clone itself: As yet, its antigen is unknown.

Specimen: peripheral blood, collected on day 0 of AZD1222 vaccination. The source of this sequence is an adult in good health. This chain links TRBV4-1 with TRBJ1-3; possible D gene TRBD1, 5 bases. The CDR3 spells CASSQLQGGGNTIYF. CDR3 nucleotides: TGCGCCAGCAGCCAACTCCAGGGAGGTGGAAACACCATATATTTT.